Given below is one TCR beta chain in context. The V and J ends lost 5 bases and 7 bases, in that order; junction bases with no gene match: 14. CDR1 SGHVS and CDR2 FNYEAQ come from the germline V gene. This CDR3 region has 16 residues. This sample was taken from a study of CD8+CD57+ T cells in acquired aplastic anemia. Genomic DNA, the template, was used for profiling of the TCR beta VDJ and CDR3. TCRdb recomputed calls from the reads with MiXCR, one row per CDR3 protein. This sample has hundreds of thousands of distinct CDR3 sequences, with around 30% found just once. The sequenced patients had an expansion of CD8+CD57+ cells seen by flow cytometry.

Sequencing used sorted CD4+, CD8+, or CD8+CD57+ T cells (not recorded which) from PBMCs. The receptor was derived from a human donor with aplastic anemia. The rearrangement links TRBV7-6 to TRBJ2-7; TRBD1 aligns across 10 bases. In DNA form, the CDR3 reads TGTGCCAGCAGCCTCACCGGGACAGGGGAGTTGGAAGAGCAGTACTTC. It is translated as CASSLTGTGELEEQYF.